One TCR beta chain is described in this entry. This record belongs to a study of blood T cell repertoires in COVID-19. Background on the study: Sources were T cells, B-cell-depleted T cells, or PBMCs; the material itself was cDNA or gDNA.

Authors' analysis steps: Estimated nucleated cell counts came from reference gene primer amplification. Some clones are missing from TCRdb's copy, which holds only in-frame ones; the method was immunoSEQ multiplex PCR. Clone size and V and J calls were adopted from that table, with D and trimming inferred from the DNA. Among 250,000 to 300,000 clones, 88% were seen once, and the ten largest hold just under 0.8%. With 1 base removed from V and 0 bases from J, the gap between germline ends came to 8 bases. Looked up from germline, CDR1 is SGDLS and CDR2 is YYNGEE. This CDR3 has 15 amino acids. The chain links TRBV9 to TRBJ2-1; no definite D call. The TCR originated in a woman between 25 and 40 years old with acute or convalescent COVID-19. Input material: peripheral blood. The CDR3 is CASSVNVYSYNEQFF. The DNA for the CDR3 is TGTGCCAGCAGCGTAAATGTCTACTCCTACAATGAGCAGTTCTTC.